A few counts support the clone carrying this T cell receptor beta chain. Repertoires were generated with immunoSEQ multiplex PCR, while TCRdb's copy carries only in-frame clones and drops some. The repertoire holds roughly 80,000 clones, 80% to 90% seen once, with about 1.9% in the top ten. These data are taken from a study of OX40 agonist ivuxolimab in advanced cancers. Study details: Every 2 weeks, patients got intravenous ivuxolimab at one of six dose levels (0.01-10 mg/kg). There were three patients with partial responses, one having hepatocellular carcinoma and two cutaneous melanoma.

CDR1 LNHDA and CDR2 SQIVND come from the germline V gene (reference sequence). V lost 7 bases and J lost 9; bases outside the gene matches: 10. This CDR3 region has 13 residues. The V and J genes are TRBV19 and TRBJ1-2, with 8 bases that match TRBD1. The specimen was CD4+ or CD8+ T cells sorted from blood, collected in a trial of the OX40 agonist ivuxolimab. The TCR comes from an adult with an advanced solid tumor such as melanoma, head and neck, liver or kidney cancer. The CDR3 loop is CASTGMAGGSYTF. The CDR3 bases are TGTGCCAGTACGGGGATGGCAGGGGGCAGCTACACCTTC. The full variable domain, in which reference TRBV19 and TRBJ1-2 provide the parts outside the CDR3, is DGGITQSPKYLFRKEGQNVTLSCEQNLNHDAMYWYRQDPGQGLRLIYYSQIVNDFQKGDIAEGYSVSREKKESFPLTVTSAQKNPTAFYLCASTGMAGGSYTFGSGTRLTVV.